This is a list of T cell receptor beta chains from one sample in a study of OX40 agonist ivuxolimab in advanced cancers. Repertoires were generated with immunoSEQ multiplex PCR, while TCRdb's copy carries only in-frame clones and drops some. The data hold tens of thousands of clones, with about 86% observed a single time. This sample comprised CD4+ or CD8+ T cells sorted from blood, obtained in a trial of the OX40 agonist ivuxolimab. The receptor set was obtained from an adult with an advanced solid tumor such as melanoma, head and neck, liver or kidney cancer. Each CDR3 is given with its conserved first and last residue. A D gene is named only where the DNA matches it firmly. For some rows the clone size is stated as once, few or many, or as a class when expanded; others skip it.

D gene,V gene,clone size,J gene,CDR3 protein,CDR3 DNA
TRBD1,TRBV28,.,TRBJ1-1,CASSLPGQGSTEAFF,TGTGCCAGCAGTCTACCGGGACAGGGGTCCACTGAAGCTTTCTTT
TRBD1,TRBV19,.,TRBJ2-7,CASSTSGTGTGAGEQYF,TGTGCCAGTAGTACTTCCGGGACCGGGACAGGGGCCGGCGAGCAGTACTTC
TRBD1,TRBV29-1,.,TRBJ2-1,CSACCQGQRYNEQFF,TGCAGCGCTTGCTGCCAGGGACAGCGATACAATGAGCAGTTCTTC
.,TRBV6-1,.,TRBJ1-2,CASSEAGMLNVGPRAGTF,TGTGCCAGCAGTGAAGCTGGCATGCTGAACGTGGGGCCCAGAGCCGGCACCTTC
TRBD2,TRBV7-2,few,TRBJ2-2,CASSASGTSATGELFF,TGTGCCAGCAGCGCCTCCGGGACTAGCGCCACCGGGGAGCTGTTTTTT
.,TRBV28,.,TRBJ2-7,CASSFGQDEQYF,TGTGCCAGCAGCTTCGGGCAGGACGAGCAGTACTTC
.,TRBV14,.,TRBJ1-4,CASSIRGDAQEKLFF,TGTGCCAGCAGTATAAGGGGGGACGCACAGGAAAAACTGTTTTTT
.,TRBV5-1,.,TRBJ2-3,CASGTDPNSGTDTQYF,TGCGCCAGCGGGACCGACCCCAACTCGGGAACAGATACGCAGTATTTT
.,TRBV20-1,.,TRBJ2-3,CSASEDTQYF,TGCAGTGCTAGTGAGGATACGCAGTATTTT
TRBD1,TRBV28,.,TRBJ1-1,CASSLPRTGGNTEAFF,TGTGCCAGCAGTTTACCACGGACAGGGGGAAACACTGAAGCTTTCTTT
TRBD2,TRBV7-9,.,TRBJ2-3,CASSLAGGRDTQYF,TGTGCCAGCAGCCTAGCGGGAGGCCGAGATACGCAGTATTTT
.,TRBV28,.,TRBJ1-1,CASSLWSTGTNTEAFF,TGTGCCAGCAGTTTATGGAGTACAGGAACGAACACTGAAGCTTTCTTT
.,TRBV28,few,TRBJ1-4,CASRGRQNKLFF,TGTGCCAGCAGGGGACGACAGAATAAACTGTTTTTT
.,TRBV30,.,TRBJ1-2,CAWSRDPLGYGYTF,TGTGCCTGGAGCAGGGATCCCCTGGGCTATGGCTACACCTTC
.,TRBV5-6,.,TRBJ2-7,CASSLGQAFGEQYF,TGTGCCAGCAGCTTGGGGCAGGCCTTCGGCGAGCAGTACTTC
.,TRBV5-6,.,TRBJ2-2,CASSLGPTGELFF,TGTGCCAGCAGCTTGGGCCCGACCGGGGAGCTGTTTTTT
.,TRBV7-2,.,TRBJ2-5,CASSSETQYF,TGTGCCAGCAGCTCGGAGACCCAGTACTTC
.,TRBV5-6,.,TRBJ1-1,CASSLMNTEAFF,TGTGCCAGCAGCTTGATGAACACTGAAGCTTTCTTT
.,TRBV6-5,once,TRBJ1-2,CASRSSRGYGNGYTF,TGTGCCAGCAGAAGCTCGCGCGGGTATGGGAATGGCTACACCTTC
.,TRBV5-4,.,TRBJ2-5,CASSIGRDQETQYF,TGTGCCAGCAGCATCGGACGGGACCAAGAGACCCAGTACTTC
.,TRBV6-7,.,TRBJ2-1,CASSYGRSSYNEQFF,TGTGCCAGCAGTTACGGCCGGAGCTCCTACAATGAGCAGTTCTTC
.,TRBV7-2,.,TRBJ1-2,CASSSDGNYGYTF,TGTGCCAGCAGCTCCGACGGAAACTATGGCTACACCTTC
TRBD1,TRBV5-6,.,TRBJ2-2,CASSPQTGIGELFF,TGTGCCAGCAGCCCACAGACAGGGATCGGGGAGCTGTTTTTT
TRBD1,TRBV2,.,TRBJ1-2,CASSEATPGQGDYGYTF,TGTGCCAGCAGTGAGGCCACCCCGGGACAGGGCGACTATGGCTACACCTTC
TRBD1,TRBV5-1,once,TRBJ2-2,CASSLQGAQGTGELFF,TGCGCCAGCAGCTTACAGGGGGCGCAGGGCACCGGGGAGCTGTTTTTT
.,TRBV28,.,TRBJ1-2,CASSLSAGTTNYGYTF,TGTGCCAGCAGTTTATCCGCAGGAACTACTAACTATGGCTACACCTTC
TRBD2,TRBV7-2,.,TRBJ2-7,CASRSTSARSYEQYF,TGTGCCAGCAGAAGCACTAGCGCCCGCTCCTACGAGCAGTACTTC
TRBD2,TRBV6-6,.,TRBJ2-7,CASTTGLAGEVQYF,TGTGCCAGCACCACCGGACTAGCGGGAGAGGTGCAGTACTTC
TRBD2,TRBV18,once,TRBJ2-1,CASSSYYSGRVYNEQFF,TGTGCCAGCTCGTCGTACTATAGCGGGAGGGTATACAATGAGCAGTTCTTC
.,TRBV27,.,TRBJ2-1,CASRGAGPNEQFF,TGTGCCAGCAGGGGCGCGGGGCCCAATGAGCAGTTCTTC
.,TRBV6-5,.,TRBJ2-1,CASRNRRSEQFF,TGTGCCAGCCGTAATAGGCGCAGCGAGCAGTTCTTC
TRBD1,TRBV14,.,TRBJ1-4,CASSQGDRGVNEKLFF,TGTGCCAGCAGCCAAGGCGACAGGGGAGTTAATGAAAAACTGTTTTTT
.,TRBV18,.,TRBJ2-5,CASSQQSGGQQETQYF,TGTGCCAGCTCACAACAGAGCGGAGGACAACAAGAGACCCAGTACTTC
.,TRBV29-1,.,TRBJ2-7,CSVGVSTYEQYF,TGCAGCGTTGGGGTCAGCACCTACGAGCAGTACTTC
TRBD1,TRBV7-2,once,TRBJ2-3,CASSIRQGRTDTQYF,TGTGCCAGCAGCATCAGACAGGGGAGGACAGATACGCAGTATTTT
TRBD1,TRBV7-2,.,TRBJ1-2,CASSLASGTVSGYTF,TGTGCCAGCAGCTTAGCCTCCGGGACAGTAAGTGGCTACACCTTC
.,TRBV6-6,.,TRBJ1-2,CASSYQANYGYTF,TGTGCCAGCAGTTACCAGGCGAACTATGGCTACACCTTC
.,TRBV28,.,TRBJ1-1,CASSPIGTEAFF,TGTGCCAGCAGTCCGATAGGCACTGAAGCTTTCTTT
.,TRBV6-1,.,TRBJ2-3,CASGATDTQYF,TGTGCCAGCGGGGCGACAGATACGCAGTATTTT
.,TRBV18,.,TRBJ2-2,CASSPTTSPGELFF,TGTGCCAGCTCACCGACAACTAGTCCCGGGGAGCTGTTTTTT
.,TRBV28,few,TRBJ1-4,CASTPGTGHEKLFF,TGTGCCAGCACCCCGGGAACAGGCCATGAAAAACTGTTTTTT
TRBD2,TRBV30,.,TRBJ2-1,CAWSRSGRVLNEQFF,TGTGCCTGGAGTCGCAGCGGGAGGGTCTTAAATGAGCAGTTCTTC
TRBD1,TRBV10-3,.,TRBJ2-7,CAIKGTEKVYEQYF,TGTGCCATCAAGGGGACAGAGAAAGTTTACGAGCAGTACTTC
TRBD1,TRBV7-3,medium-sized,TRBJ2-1,CASSLGSGGLGEQFF,TGTGCCAGCAGCTTAGGGTCAGGGGGCCTGGGTGAGCAGTTCTTC
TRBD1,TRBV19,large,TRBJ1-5,CASSQGVRQPQHF,TGTGCCAGTAGCCAGGGGGTTCGGCAGCCCCAGCATTTT
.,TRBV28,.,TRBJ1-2,CASHANYGYTF,TGTGCCAGCCACGCTAACTATGGCTACACCTTC
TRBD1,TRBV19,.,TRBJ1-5,CASSGTGGPNQPQHF,TGTGCCAGTAGCGGAACAGGGGGCCCCAATCAGCCCCAGCATTTT
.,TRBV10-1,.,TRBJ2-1,CASSEWGSDYNEQFF,TGCGCCAGCAGTGAGTGGGGTAGCGACTACAATGAGCAGTTCTTC
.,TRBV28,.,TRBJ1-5,CASSLGFQPQHF,TGTGCCAGCAGTTTAGGGTTTCAGCCCCAGCATTTT
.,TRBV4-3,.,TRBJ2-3,CASSQGSATNTDTQYF,TGCGCCAGCAGCCAAGGGAGTGCGACTAACACAGATACGCAGTATTTT
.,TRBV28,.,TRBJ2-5,CASSRDQETQYF,TGTGCCAGCAGCCGGGACCAAGAGACCCAGTACTTC
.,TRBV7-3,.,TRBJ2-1,CASSSGLYNEQFF,TGTGCCAGCAGCTCGGGACTTTACAATGAGCAGTTCTTC
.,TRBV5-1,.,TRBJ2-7,CASSFRQGPSYEQYF,TGCGCCAGCAGCTTTCGGCAGGGGCCAAGCTACGAGCAGTACTTC
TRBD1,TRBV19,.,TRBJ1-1,CASTMGGDRNTEAFF,TGTGCCAGTACCATGGGGGGGGACAGGAACACTGAAGCTTTCTTT
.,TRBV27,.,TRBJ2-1,CASSSGRGGIDEQFF,TGTGCCAGCAGTTCGGGACGAGGGGGTATCGATGAGCAGTTCTTC